This T cell receptor beta chain came from a study of cytomegalovirus exposure and HLA in healthy donors. Study-level results: In a later analysis, productive TCRs from donors in an Asian-associated ancestry cluster reportedly carried fewer N-insertions than the cohort mean.

13 Jbeta primers and 60 Vbeta primers were used for the PCR. This table comes from immunoSEQ multiplex PCR, and its TCRdb copy is limited to in-frame clones, with some not included. Here the sample spans approximately 160,000 clones, 75% to 90% being singletons. Per germline, CDR1 SQVTM and CDR2 ANQGSEA. V dropped 3 bases and J dropped 3; count of bases not matched to a gene: 2. The CDR3 runs 14 residues. As for the donors, each was a healthy bone marrow donor. With respect to this clone: Its antigen is unidentified.

The sequenced sample consisted of PBMCs. V gene TRBV29-1 combines with J gene TRBJ2-1, with 10 bases that match TRBD1. This receptor was taken from a human donor in good health. In nucleotides, the CDR3 is TGCAGCGTTGATGGGGACAGGGGCTACAATGAGCAGTTCTTC. It translates to CSVDGDRGYNEQFF.